Shown below are 19 T cell receptor beta chains from a single sample sequenced in a study of T cell changes during pregnancy in multiple sclerosis. Assay used: immunoSEQ multiplex PCR; TCRdb lists only in-frame clones, some missing. The data hold under 40,000 clones, with around 90% observed a single time. This material consisted of peripheral blood, taken in the third trimester of pregnancy. Every receptor here comes from a female donor in good health, enrolled as a control in a pregnancy study.

V and J are TRBV11-2 and TRBJ1-1; D uncertain. Germline CDR1 and CDR2: SGHAT and FQNNGV. The CDR3 has 12 amino acids. Trimming removed 0 bases from V and 7 bases from J, with 6 bases in between. CDR3 region: CASSLDPIEAFF. The DNA for the CDR3 is TGTGCCAGCAGCTTAGATCCTATTGAAGCTTTCTTT.

The gene calls are TRBV27 and TRBJ1-3; 7 nucleotides agree with TRBD1. V shed 6 bases, J shed 4 bases, and the junction held 6 bases outside the gene matches. The CDR3 has 14 amino acids. Germline V gene lookup returns CDR1 MNHEY and CDR2 SMNVEV (reference sequence). The CDR3 nucleotides are TGTGCCAGCAGCCGACAGGGTTACGGAAACACCATATATTTT. Its protein is CASSRQGYGNTIYF.

The rearrangement uses TRBV9 and TRBJ2-3, with 7 bases matching TRBD1. Unmatched junction bases numbered 8, after V lost 6 bases and J lost 1 base. The V gene's germline CDR1 is SGDLS and CDR2 YYNGEE. CDR3 length equals 15 residues. CDR3 coding DNA: TGTGCCAGCACCGAGGGACAGCCGGGCACAGATACGCAGTATTTT. Its translation: CASTEGQPGTDTQYF.

The chain joins TRBV13 to TRBJ1-1; 8 bases agree with TRBD1. Germline V gene sequence: CDR1 PRHDT, CDR2 FYEKMQ (reference sequence). Trimming removed 5 bases from V and 3 bases from J; junction bases left unmatched: 5. CDR3 size: 14 residues. The CDR3 protein is CASSPTDRDTEAFF. In DNA, the CDR3 is TGTGCCAGCAGCCCAACGGACAGGGACACTGAAGCTTTCTTT.

The rearrangement joins TRBV19 to TRBJ2-2; 7 nucleotides align to TRBD1. With V trimmed by 4 bases and J by 1 base, 9 bases remained unmatched. The CDR3 is 17 residues long. Germline CDR1 is LNHDA and CDR2 is SQIVND (reference sequence). The CDR3 region has the DNA TGTGCCAGTAGTACCCTAAGGAACAGGGGGAACACCGGGGAGCTGTTTTTT. This gives the protein CASSTLRNRGNTGELFF.

V and J are TRBV6-6 and TRBJ2-7; TRBD1 is a possible D gene (5 bases). Looked up from germline, CDR1 is MNHNY and CDR2 is SVGAGI (reference sequence). The V end was cut by 6 bases, the J end by 5 bases, with 11 bases between. The CDR3 extends over 12 amino acids. The CDR3 is CASRPQGNEQYF. DNA of the CDR3: TGTGCCAGCAGGCCTCAGGGAAACGAGCAGTACTTC.

The V gene is TRBV4-1, the J gene TRBJ2-7; D might be TRBD1 (6 bases). CDR1 and CDR2 from the germline V gene are MGHRA and YSYEKL. There are 15 residues in the CDR3. V lost 2 bases, J lost 1 base, and 12 bases lay in between. This CDR3 is CASSQTAGVSYEQYF. As DNA, the CDR3 is TGCGCCAGCAGCCAAACGGCAGGGGTTTCCTACGAGCAGTACTTC.

The chain recombines TRBV19 with TRBJ2-7, with 8 bases lining up with TRBD2. This CDR3 has 14 amino acids. V dropped 5 bases and J dropped 1; count of bases not matched to a gene: 4. Germline values: CDR1 LNHDA, CDR2 SQIVND (reference sequence). CDR3 coding DNA: TGTGCCAGTAGTTCCGGACTAGCTTCCTACGAGCAGTACTTC. Protein product: CASSSGLASYEQYF.

V and J are TRBV2 and TRBJ2-1; 11 bases match TRBD2. Germline CDR1 reads SNHLY; CDR2 reads FYNNEI. The J segment lost 3 bases and the V segment lost 3 bases, leaving 4 bases of the junction unmatched. This CDR3 region has 16 residues. For the CDR3, the DNA is TGTGCCAGCAGTGAGCCGGGACTAGCGGTCTACAATGAGCAGTTCTTC. This encodes CASSEPGLAVYNEQFF.

The gene calls are TRBV11-2 and TRBJ2-1; possible D gene TRBD2, 7 bases. CDR3 size: 15 residues. Trimming left V 5 bases short and J 10 bases short, with 21 bases between. Germline CDR1 reads SGHAT; CDR2 reads FQNNGV. The CDR3 bases are TGTGCCAGCAGCCTCATGGAGGGGGGGGCCGGGGAGCAGTTCTTC. Protein product: CASSLMEGGAGEQFF.

This chain links TRBV5-5 with TRBJ1-5; no firm D call. Trimming pared 0 bases from V and 0 bases from J, leaving 10 bases between. The CDR3 has 16 residues. Germline V gene data show CDR1 as SGHKS and CDR2 as YYEKEE (reference sequence). CDR3 sequence (DNA): TGTGCCAGCAGCTTGGCTCCGTCTTATAGCAATCAGCCCCAGCATTTT. Its protein product is CASSLAPSYSNQPQHF.

The chain uses TRBV11-2 and TRBJ2-5, with 7 bases identical to TRBD1. With 5 bases clipped from V and 4 bases from J, the junction kept 7 bases outside the gene matches. The CDR3 contains 14 residues. CDR1 is SGHAT, CDR2 FQNNGV, per germline. CDR3 DNA sequence: TGTGCCAGCAGCCCACAGGGGTTTGGAGAGACCCAGTACTTC. This encodes CASSPQGFGETQYF.

The gene calls are TRBV12-5 and TRBJ1-1, with a weak D call TRBD1 (5 bases). The CDR3 loop spans 16 amino acids. V was shortened by 0 bases and J by 1 base, with 12 bases between the two germline ends. CDR1 and CDR2 from the germline V gene are LGHNT and FRNRAP. CDR3 DNA: TGTGCTAGTGGTTTGGTCCGTCAGGGAGGGAACACTGAAGCTTTCTTT. It encodes CASGLVRQGGNTEAFF.

This clone was observed a single time. The V call is TRBV2, the J call TRBJ2-3, with D hard to call. V shed 4 bases and J shed 7 bases, with 12 bases lying between them. Germline assignment: CDR1 SNHLY and CDR2 FYNNEI. The CDR3 spans 13 residues. In DNA, the CDR3 is TGTGCCAGCAGTGCAGCCCCCCAGTATACGCAGTATTTT. Protein product: CASSAAPQYTQYF.

The genes are TRBV6-1 and TRBJ2-5, with TRBD1 identical over 7 bases. The end of the DNA is better explained by TRBJ2-7, so the J call may be wrong. This CDR3 has 15 amino acids. Germline values: CDR1 MNHNS, CDR2 SASEGT. CDR3 protein: CASSEEGASSYEQYF. The DNA for the CDR3 is TGTGCCAGCAGTGAAGAGGGGGCGTCGAGCTACGAGCAGTACTTC.

The chain couples TRBV7-2 to TRBJ2-2; 11 bases fit TRBD1. There are 15 residues in the CDR3. Germline V CDR1 and CDR2: SGHTA, FQGNSA. With V trimmed by 5 bases and J by 7 bases, 6 bases remained unmatched. The CDR3 protein is CASSPGQGGSGELFF. CDR3 sequence (DNA): TGTGCCAGCAGCCCGGGACAGGGGGGGAGCGGGGAGCTGTTTTTT.

This clone appeared once. The rearrangement uses TRBV7-2 and TRBJ1-6; possibly TRBD1 for D (5 bases). Germline V CDR1 and CDR2: SGHTA, FQGNSA. The length of the CDR3 is 16 residues. V lost 4 bases, J lost 0 bases, and 10 bases lay in between. CDR3 nucleotide sequence: TGTGCCAGCAGCTCGACAGACAGCTCCTATAATTCACCCCTCCACTTT. Its protein is CASSSTDSSYNSPLHF.

This rearrangement joins TRBV6-1 to TRBJ1-4; 7 nucleotides match TRBD1. This CDR3 spans 13 amino acids. The junction had 5 bases not matched to a gene; V was cut back by 6 bases and J by 7 bases. CDR1 and CDR2 from the germline V gene are MNHNS and SASEGT. The CDR3 region has the DNA TGTGCCAGCAGGACAGGGTCGAGTGAAAAACTGTTTTTT. This gives the protein CASRTGSSEKLFF.

The rearrangement uses TRBV10-3 and TRBJ2-5; 10 nucleotides line up with TRBD2. V gave up 3 bases and J gave up 4 bases; unmatched junction bases: 20. Germline assignment: CDR1 ENHRY and CDR2 SYGVKD. The CDR3 is made up of 20 amino acids. The CDR3 region is CAISEGAGGLKREAGETQYF. CDR3 coding DNA: TGTGCCATCAGTGAAGGAGCGGGGGGGCTTAAAAGGGAGGCAGGAGAGACCCAGTACTTC.